Listed here are 27 T cell receptor beta chains from one sample, sequenced in a study of cytomegalovirus exposure and HLA in healthy donors. The data were produced by immunoSEQ multiplex PCR, yet TCRdb's version contains in-frame clones alone and is incomplete. The table records under 250,000 clones, about 90% of them present only once. The sequenced sample was PBMCs. These receptors were collected from a man between 18 and 35 years old in good health and CMV-seropositive.

The chain links TRBV7-9 to TRBJ1-2; the D is unclear. The CDR3 loop spans 13 amino acids. The germline gives CDR1 SEHNR, CDR2 FQNEAQ (reference sequence). The ends were cut back, 11 bases at V and 8 bases at J, with 21 bases in the middle. The CDR3 nucleotides are TGTGCCGGCGAAGACGAGGACTCGGGGGGCTACACCTTC. Translating gives CAGEDEDSGGYTF.

This rearrangement joins TRBV7-9 to TRBJ2-2; 8 bases agree with TRBD1. This CDR3 has 14 residues. The V gene end was trimmed by 10 bases and the J gene end by 3 bases; junction bases not matched to a gene: 7. CDR1 is SEHNR and CDR2 is FQNEAQ in the germline V gene (reference sequence). CDR3 sequence reads: CATRSGQDTGELFF. CDR3 DNA sequence: TGTGCCACCAGATCGGGACAGGACACCGGGGAGCTGTTTTTT.

This chain connects TRBV28 to TRBJ2-7; 11 nucleotides agree with TRBD1. V was clipped by 3 bases and J by 7 bases; unmatched bases: 8. In germline, CDR1 is MDHEN, CDR2 SYDVKM. CDR3 length: 15 amino acids. The DNA for the CDR3 is TGTGCCAGCAGTTTGGGAGGACAGGGGGCAGGGGAGCAGTACTTC. This codes for CASSLGGQGAGEQYF.

The V call is TRBV6-5, the J call TRBJ1-2; D is undetermined. This CDR3 has 15 residues. The ends were cut back, 1 base at V and 0 bases at J, with 9 bases in the middle. The germline CDR1 and CDR2 sequences are MNHEY and SVGAGI. Written as DNA, the CDR3 is TGTGCCAGCAGTTACTACCAGGCGTCTAACTATGGCTACACCTTC. It codes for CASSYYQASNYGYTF.

The genes are TRBV11-2 and TRBJ1-5; D gene unclear. This CDR3 spans 14 amino acids. CDR1 and CDR2 (germline): SGHAT, FQNNGV. Trimming removed 0 bases from V and 2 bases from J, with 5 bases in between. The CDR3 bases are TGTGCCAGCAGCTTAGAGGCAGGCAATCAGCCCCAGCATTTT. The encoded protein is CASSLEAGNQPQHF.

The chain is built from TRBV4-3 and TRBJ1-1; D may be TRBD1 (5 bases). Germline V gene sequence: CDR1 LGHNA, CDR2 YSLEER. There are 16 residues in the CDR3. Trimming left V 0 bases short and J 3 bases short, with 14 bases between. The CDR3 loop reads CASSQDIGAVDTEAFF. Here the CDR3 DNA reads TGCGCCAGCAGCCAAGATATTGGGGCGGTGGACACTGAAGCTTTCTTT.

The chain's CDR3 is CSVVTGTGGLWEQFF. The CDR3 region has the DNA TGCAGCGTCGTGACGGGGACAGGGGGCCTGTGGGAGCAGTTCTTC. The rearrangement links TRBV29-1 to TRBJ2-1; 12 nucleotides agree with TRBD1. The J segment lost 10 bases and the V segment lost 6 bases, leaving 13 bases of the junction unmatched. This CDR3 has 15 amino acids. CDR1 is SQVTM and CDR2 is ANQGSEA in the germline V gene.

In its sample, this clone was seen once. This chain joins TRBV5-1 and TRBJ1-1; maybe TRBD1 (6 bases). Germline CDR1 reads SGHRS; CDR2 reads YFSETQ. V was clipped by 2 bases and J by 6 bases, with 11 bases between them. The length of the CDR3 is 13 residues. The CDR3 spells CASSLDRYPEAFF. The CDR3 bases are TGCGCCAGCAGCTTAGACAGGTACCCTGAAGCTTTCTTT. Variable domain in full (rest from reference TRBV5-1 and TRBJ1-1): KAGVTQTPRYLIKTRGQQVTLSCSPISGHRSVSWYQQTPGQGLQFLFEYFSETQRNKGNFPGRFSGRQFSNSRSEMNVSTLELGDSALYLCASSLDRYPEAFFGQGTRLTVV.

The chain couples TRBV27 to TRBJ2-1, with D unresolved. Germline CDR1 MNHEY, CDR2 SMNVEV (reference sequence). Trimming removed 3 bases from V and 8 bases from J, with 8 bases in between. The CDR3 runs 12 residues. CDR3 sequence: CASSFRGDEQFF. CDR3 coding DNA: TGTGCCAGCAGTTTTCGAGGAGATGAGCAGTTCTTC.

The genes are TRBV19 and TRBJ2-7; maybe TRBD1 (6 bases). There are 16 residues in the CDR3. V was cut by 5 bases and J by 2 bases, with 19 bases left in between. CDR1 is LNHDA and CDR2 is SQIVND in the germline V gene (reference sequence). This CDR3 reads CASSQGAGAGPYEQYF. The DNA of the CDR3 is TGTGCCAGTAGTCAGGGAGCAGGGGCCGGGCCCTACGAGCAGTACTTC.

This chain's CDR3 is CSVEISGAETQYF. The DNA for the CDR3 is TGCAGCGTTGAAATCTCGGGGGCCGAGACCCAGTACTTC. The chain uses TRBV29-1 and TRBJ2-5; D tentatively reads TRBD1 or TRBD2 (6 bases each). Germline CDR1 and CDR2: SQVTM and ANQGSEA. Trimming shortened V by 2 bases and J by 5 bases, and 12 bases separated the two germline ends. The CDR3 contains 13 residues.

The chain joins TRBV27 to TRBJ2-1, with 12 bases matching TRBD2. This CDR3 has 16 amino acids. CDR1 and CDR2 from the germline V gene are MNHEY and SMNVEV (reference sequence). With V trimmed by 4 bases and J by 7 bases, 8 bases remained unmatched. CDR3 sequence reads: CASSWLAGGRYNEQFF. CDR3 nucleotides: TGTGCCAGCAGTTGGCTAGCGGGAGGGCGGTATAATGAGCAGTTCTTC.

This clone was detected a few times. The chain joins TRBV30 to TRBJ2-7; TRBD1 or TRBD2 may be the D gene (6 bases each). This CDR3 comprises 15 residues. In germline, CDR1 is GTSNPN, CDR2 SVGIG (reference sequence). V was cut by 1 base and J by 3 bases, with 16 bases left in between. CDR3 residues: CAWSARWGAGYEQYF. In DNA, the CDR3 is TGTGCCTGGAGTGCGCGGTGGGGGGCTGGCTACGAGCAGTACTTC. Filled out from reference TRBV30 and TRBJ2-7, the complete variable domain reads SQTIHQWPATLVQPVGSPLSLECTVEGTSNPNLYWYRQAAGRGLQLLFYSVGIGQISSEVPQNLSASRPQDRQFILSSKKLLLSDSGFYLCAWSARWGAGYEQYFGPGTRLTVT.

The chain employs TRBV2 and TRBJ2-2, with D hard to call. The length of the CDR3 is 14 residues. Looked up from germline, CDR1 is SNHLY and CDR2 is FYNNEI. Deletions cut 2 bases from V and 6 bases from J, with 10 bases between. The CDR3 here is CASSERVGSGELFF. The CDR3 DNA reads TGTGCCAGCAGTGAAAGGGTGGGGTCCGGGGAGCTGTTTTTT.

V and J are TRBV4-2 and TRBJ2-7, with 7 bases aligning to TRBD2. Germline CDR1 LGHNA, CDR2 YNFKEQ. The ends lost 0 bases at V and 2 bases at J; junction bases unmatched: 7. The length of the CDR3 is 16 residues. The CDR3 DNA reads TGTGCCAGCAGCCAAGAGCCGGCTAGCGGAGCCTACGAGCAGTACTTC. Translating gives CASSQEPASGAYEQYF.

The V gene is TRBV7-2, the J gene TRBJ2-1; D gene uncertain. The germline V gene encodes CDR1 SGHTA and CDR2 FQGNSA. The CDR3 contains 13 residues. The V gene lost 3 bases and the J gene lost 4 bases, with 7 bases spanning the gap. CDR3 protein: CASSFARYNEQFF. Written as DNA, the CDR3 is TGTGCCAGCAGCTTCGCCAGGTACAATGAGCAGTTCTTC.

The chain uses TRBV7-2 and TRBJ1-4, with D unclear. CDR3 length: 16 residues. Germline CDR1 reads SGHTA; CDR2 reads FQGNSA. The germline V and J ends were trimmed by 5 bases and 0 bases, with 13 bases remaining between them. In nucleotides, the CDR3 is TGTGCCAGCAGCCCGGACCGGCCGACAACTAATGAAAAACTGTTTTTT. Protein sequence: CASSPDRPTTNEKLFF.

The gene calls are TRBV7-9 and TRBJ2-5, with D tentatively TRBD2 (6 bases). The CDR3 runs to 17 residues. CDR1 is SEHNR, CDR2 FQNEAQ, per germline (reference sequence). V was cut by 3 bases and J by 1 base, with 18 bases left in between. The CDR3 DNA reads TGTGCCAGCAGCTTCCCAGCAGGCGGGGACCTCCAAGAGACCCAGTACTTC. Protein product: CASSFPAGGDLQETQYF.

This clone came up once. V and J are TRBV27 and TRBJ2-6; no clear D. V lost 3 bases and J lost 3, with 18 bases in between. Germline assignment: CDR1 MNHEY and CDR2 SMNVEV (reference sequence). The CDR3 runs to 18 residues. CDR3 nucleotides: TGTGCCAGCAGTTTGCGTCAGCGCCTCTCTGGTGGGGCCAACGTCCTGACTTTC. As protein: CASSLRQRLSGGANVLTF.

The chain recombines TRBV19 with TRBJ1-2; D unclear. The CDR3 spans 13 residues. Germline values: CDR1 LNHDA, CDR2 SQIVND (reference sequence). Deletions cut 5 bases from V and 4 bases from J, with 11 bases between. This CDR3 is CASSLMGIYGYTF. CDR3 coding DNA: TGTGCCAGTAGTTTAATGGGAATCTATGGCTACACCTTC.

The rearrangement links TRBV14 to TRBJ2-1; TRBD2 agrees at 8 bases. This CDR3 is 14 amino acids long. CDR1 and CDR2 (germline): SGHDN, FVKESK. V dropped 1 base and J dropped 5; count of bases not matched to a gene: 1. The CDR3 loop is CASSQVSGNNEQFF. DNA for the CDR3: TGTGCCAGCAGCCAAGTTAGCGGGAACAATGAGCAGTTCTTC.

This chain connects TRBV5-6 to TRBJ1-1, with 7 bases lining up with TRBD1. This CDR3 comprises 15 residues. V lost 4 bases and J lost 1; bases outside the gene matches: 7. Germline V gene sequence: CDR1 SGHDT, CDR2 YYEEEE. CDR3 loop: CASSPGDRANTEAFF. The CDR3 nucleotides are TGTGCCAGCAGCCCAGGGGACAGAGCGAACACTGAAGCTTTCTTT. The full variable domain, completed using reference TRBV5-6 and TRBJ1-1, is DAGVTQSPTHLIKTRGQQVTLRCSPKSGHDTVSWYQQALGQGPQFIFQYYEEEERQRGNFPDRFSGHQFPNYSSELNVNALLLGDSALYLCASSPGDRANTEAFFGQGTRLTVV.

J is TRBJ2-1 and V is TRBV5-1; TRBD2 matches 9 bases. CDR1 is SGHRS and CDR2 is YFSETQ in the germline V gene. V trimming: 0 bases; J trimming: 9 bases; junction bases outside the gene matches: 7. This CDR3 spans 15 amino acids. The CDR3 here is CASSLAASGTGEQFF. The CDR3 nucleotides are TGCGCCAGCAGCTTGGCGGCTAGCGGGACTGGTGAGCAGTTCTTC.

This clone was detected only once. The genes are TRBV29-1 and TRBJ2-1; possibly TRBD2 for D (5 bases). Germline lookup yields CDR1 SQVTM and CDR2 ANQGSEA. The ends were cut back, 7 bases at V and 1 base at J, with 11 bases in the middle. The CDR3 spans 13 residues. Here the CDR3 DNA reads TGCAGCGGCGAGCGGAGTTCCTACAATGAGCAGTTCTTC. Amino acid sequence: CSGERSSYNEQFF.

The chain couples TRBV29-1 to TRBJ1-1, with D possibly being TRBD1 (5 bases). CDR1 is SQVTM, CDR2 ANQGSEA, per germline. V was trimmed by 6 bases and J by 3 bases, leaving 14 bases between them. This CDR3 spans 13 amino acids. CDR3 loop: CSVRGGKDTEAFF. The CDR3 DNA follows: TGCAGCGTGCGCGGGGGGAAAGACACTGAAGCTTTCTTT.

The rearrangement uses TRBV7-9 and TRBJ2-1; D is possibly TRBD1 (6 bases). Trimming stripped 5 bases from V and 2 bases from J, with 16 bases between. The CDR3 is made up of 16 amino acids. Germline loops: CDR1 SEHNR, CDR2 FQNEAQ (reference sequence). The CDR3 protein is CASSTPRDKTYNEQFF. Written as DNA, the CDR3 is TGTGCCAGCAGCACGCCCCGGGACAAGACCTACAATGAGCAGTTCTTC.

The chain has TRBV11-2 and TRBJ2-3; a weak D match, TRBD2 (5 bases). CDR1 SGHAT and CDR2 FQNNGV come from the germline V gene. The CDR3 loop spans 14 amino acids. V was cut by 3 bases and J by 3 bases, with 10 bases left in between. CDR3 loop: CASSFSLATDTQYF. The CDR3 bases are TGTGCCAGCAGCTTTTCCCTAGCAACAGATACGCAGTATTTT.